Below are 11 T cell receptor beta chains sequenced from a single sample in a study of OX40 agonist ivuxolimab in advanced cancers. Profiled with immunoSEQ multiplex PCR; TCRdb holds only in-frame clones, not every one. In the table there are approximately 50,000 clones, around nine tenths of which are singletons. The specimen comprised CD4+ or CD8+ T cells sorted from blood, sampled in a trial of the OX40 agonist ivuxolimab. These receptor sequences come from an adult with an advanced solid tumor such as melanoma, head and neck, liver or kidney cancer.

The V gene is TRBV18, the J gene TRBJ2-1, with 8 bases aligning to TRBD2. This CDR3 contains 13 residues. Losses at the gene ends were 3 bases for V and 7 bases for J; bases not matched to a gene: 2. Germline CDR1 and CDR2: KGHSH and LQKENI. The CDR3 DNA sequence: TGTGCCAGCTCACCCCAGCGGGAGAATGAGCAGTTCTTC. Its translation is CASSPQRENEQFF.

Points on this clone: Additional DNA sequences in this sample encode the identical CDR3. This rearrangement joins TRBV20-1 to TRBJ2-7; D not certain. The CDR3 loop spans 10 amino acids. Looked up from germline, CDR1 is DFQATT and CDR2 is SNEGSKA (reference sequence). The ends were cut back, 3 bases at V and 5 bases at J, with 5 bases in the middle. In nucleotides, the CDR3 is TGCAGTGCTAGTGACCACGAGCAGTACTTC. As protein: CSASDHEQYF.

This chain joins TRBV7-9 and TRBJ1-2; possibly TRBD1 for D (6 bases). The ends were cut back, 4 bases at V and 0 bases at J, with 12 bases in the middle. CDR3 length: 15 amino acids. Germline assignment: CDR1 SEHNR and CDR2 FQNEAQ (reference sequence). CDR3 nucleotide sequence: TGTGCCAGCAGCTCCAACAGGGCGTCTAACTATGGCTACACCTTC. Its translation: CASSSNRASNYGYTF.

The V gene is TRBV5-1, the J gene TRBJ2-4; D unresolved. Germline V CDR1 and CDR2: SGHRS, YFSETQ. V was trimmed by 5 bases and J by 0 bases, leaving 9 bases between them. The CDR3 contains 14 residues. Written as DNA, the CDR3 is TGCGCCAGCAGTCCCGGATTAGCCAAAAACATTCAGTACTTC. The encoded protein is CASSPGLAKNIQYF.

The chain couples TRBV6-5 to TRBJ1-4; no definite D call. The CDR3 covers 15 residues. Trimming stripped 0 bases from V and 3 bases from J, with 8 bases between. In germline, CDR1 is MNHEY, CDR2 SVGAGI. The DNA of the CDR3 is TGTGCCAGCAGTTACTCGATGAGTTCTAATGAAAAACTGTTTTTT. Protein product: CASSYSMSSNEKLFF.

The chain is built from TRBV6-6 and TRBJ1-2; D gene ambiguous. The germline CDR1 and CDR2 sequences are MNHNY and SVGAGI (reference sequence). V was cut by 6 bases and J by 4 bases, with 15 bases left in between. The CDR3 totals 14 residues. CDR3 DNA sequence: TGTGCCAGCAGGGCCGGCGCCGCCCTCTATGGCTACACCTTC. Its translation: CASRAGAALYGYTF.

This sequence joins TRBV7-9 and TRBJ1-2; TRBD1 might be the D (5 bases). CDR1 and CDR2 (germline): SEHNR, FQNEAQ (reference sequence). V was clipped by 0 bases and J by 8 bases, with 16 bases between them. The length of the CDR3 is 15 residues. The CDR3 DNA follows: TGTGCCAGCAGCTTAGCGCAGGGATCATGGGGCGGCTACACCTTC. Protein sequence: CASSLAQGSWGGYTF.

The chain has TRBV5-1 and TRBJ2-1, with 10 bases identical to TRBD2. V was clipped by 4 bases and J by 6 bases; unmatched bases: 16. The CDR3 totals 18 residues. The germline V gene has CDR1 SGHRS and CDR2 YFSETQ. Here the CDR3 DNA reads TGCGCCAGCAGCATTGGCGGTGCCGGGACTAGCGTCCTCAATGAGCAGTTCTTC. Translating gives CASSIGGAGTSVLNEQFF.

The gene calls are TRBV9 and TRBJ1-2; perhaps TRBD1 as D (5 bases). V lost 7 bases to trimming and J lost 3 bases, with 16 bases between them. The V gene's germline CDR1 is SGDLS and CDR2 YYNGEE. The CDR3 length is 14 residues. CDR3: CASARDTGDYGYTF. CDR3 sequence (DNA): TGTGCCAGCGCCCGCGATACAGGAGACTATGGCTACACCTTC.

The chain has TRBV28 and TRBJ1-5; 8 bases are shared with TRBD1. Trimming at V came to 10 bases and at J to 2 bases, leaving 4 bases not matched to a gene. The CDR3 runs to 13 residues. Germline V gene sequence: CDR1 MDHEN, CDR2 SYDVKM. The CDR3 DNA follows: TGTGCCAATTCAGGGGGCGGCAATCAGCCCCAGCATTTT. Translating it yields CANSGGGNQPQHF.

The chain combines TRBV5-6 with TRBJ2-5; D might be TRBD1 (5 bases). The end of the DNA fits TRBJ2-7 better, so the J call may be wrong. CDR1 is SGHDT and CDR2 is YYEEEE in the germline V gene. CDR3 length equals 13 residues. This chain's CDR3 is CASSPGLGYEQYF. Here the CDR3 DNA reads TGTGCCAGCAGCCCAGGGTTAGGGTACGAGCAGTACTTC.